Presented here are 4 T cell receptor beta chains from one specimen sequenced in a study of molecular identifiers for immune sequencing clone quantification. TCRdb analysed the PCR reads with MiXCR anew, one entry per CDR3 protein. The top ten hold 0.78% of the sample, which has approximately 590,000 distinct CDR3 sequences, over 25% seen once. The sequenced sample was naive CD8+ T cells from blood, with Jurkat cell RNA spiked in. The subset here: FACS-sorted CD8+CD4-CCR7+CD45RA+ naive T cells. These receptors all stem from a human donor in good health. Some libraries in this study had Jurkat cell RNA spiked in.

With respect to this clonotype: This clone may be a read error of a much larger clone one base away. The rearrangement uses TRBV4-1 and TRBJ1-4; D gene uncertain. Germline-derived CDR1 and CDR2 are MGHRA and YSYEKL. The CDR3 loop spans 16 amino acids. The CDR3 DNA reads TGCGCCAGCCGCCAAAATCCGGGAGTCAGTGGTGAAAAACTGTTTTTT. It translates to CASRQNPGVSGEKLFF.

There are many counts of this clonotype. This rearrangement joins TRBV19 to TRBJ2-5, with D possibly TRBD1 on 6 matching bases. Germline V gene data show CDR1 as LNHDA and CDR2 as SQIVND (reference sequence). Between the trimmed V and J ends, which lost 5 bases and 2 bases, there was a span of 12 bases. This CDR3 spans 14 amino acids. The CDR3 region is CASSYGQTQETQYF. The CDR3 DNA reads TGTGCCAGTAGTTACGGACAGACACAAGAGACCCAGTACTTC.

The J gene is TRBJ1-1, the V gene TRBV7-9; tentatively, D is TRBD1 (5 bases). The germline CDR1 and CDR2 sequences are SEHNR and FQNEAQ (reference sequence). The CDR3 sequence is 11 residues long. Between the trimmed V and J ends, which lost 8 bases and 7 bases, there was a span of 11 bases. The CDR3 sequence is CASGGLGEAFF. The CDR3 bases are TGTGCCAGCGGGGGTTTGGGTGAAGCTTTCTTT.

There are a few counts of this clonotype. The CDR3: CASSQEGGGVRLGYTF. The CDR3 DNA reads TGCGCCAGCAGCCAAGAAGGAGGGGGGGTAAGGCTTGGCTACACCTTC. The genes are TRBV4-1 and TRBJ1-2; tentatively, D is TRBD1 (6 bases). The germline V gene encodes CDR1 MGHRA and CDR2 YSYEKL. The CDR3 is 16 residues long. Trimming took off 0 bases at V and 7 bases at J, with 18 bases between the two ends.